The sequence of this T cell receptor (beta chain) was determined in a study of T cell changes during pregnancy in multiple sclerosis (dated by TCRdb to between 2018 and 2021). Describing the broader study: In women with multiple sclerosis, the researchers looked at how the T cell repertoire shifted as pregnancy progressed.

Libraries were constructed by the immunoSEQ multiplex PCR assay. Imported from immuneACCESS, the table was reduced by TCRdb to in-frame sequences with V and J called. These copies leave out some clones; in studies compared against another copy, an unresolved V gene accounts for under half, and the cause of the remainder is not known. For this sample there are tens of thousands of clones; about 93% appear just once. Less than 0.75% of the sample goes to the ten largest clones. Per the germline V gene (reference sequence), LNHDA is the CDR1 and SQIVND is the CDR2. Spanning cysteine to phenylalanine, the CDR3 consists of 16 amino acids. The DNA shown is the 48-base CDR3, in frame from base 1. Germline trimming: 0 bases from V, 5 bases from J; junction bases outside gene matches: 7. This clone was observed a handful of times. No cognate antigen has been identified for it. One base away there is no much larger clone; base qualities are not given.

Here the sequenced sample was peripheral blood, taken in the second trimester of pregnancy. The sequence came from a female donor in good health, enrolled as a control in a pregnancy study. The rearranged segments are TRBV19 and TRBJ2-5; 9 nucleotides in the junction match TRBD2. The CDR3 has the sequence CASSIDWRGGHETQYF. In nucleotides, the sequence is TGTGCCAGTAGTATAGACTGGCGGGGGGGCCATGAGACCCAGTACTTC.